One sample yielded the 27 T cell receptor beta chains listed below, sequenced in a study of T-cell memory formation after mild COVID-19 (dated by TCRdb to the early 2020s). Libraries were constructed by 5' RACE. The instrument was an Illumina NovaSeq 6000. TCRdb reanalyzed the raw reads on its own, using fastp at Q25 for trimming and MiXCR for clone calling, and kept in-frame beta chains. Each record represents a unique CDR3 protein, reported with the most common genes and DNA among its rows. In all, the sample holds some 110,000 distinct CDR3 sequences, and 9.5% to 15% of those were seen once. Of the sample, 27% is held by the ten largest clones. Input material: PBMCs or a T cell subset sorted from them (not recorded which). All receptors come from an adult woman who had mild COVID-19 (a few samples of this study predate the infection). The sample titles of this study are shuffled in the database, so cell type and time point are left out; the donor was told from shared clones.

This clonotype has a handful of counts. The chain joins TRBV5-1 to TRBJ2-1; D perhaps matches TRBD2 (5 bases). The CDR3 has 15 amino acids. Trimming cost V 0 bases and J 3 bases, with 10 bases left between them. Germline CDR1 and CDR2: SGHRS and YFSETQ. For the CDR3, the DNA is TGCGCCAGCAGCTTGGAACTAGTTCTCTACAATGAGCAGTTCTTC. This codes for CASSLELVLYNEQFF.

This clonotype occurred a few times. CDR3 DNA sequence: TGCAGTGCTAGAGGCGACATTTCCTACGAGCAGTACTTC. It specifies CSARGDISYEQYF. This sequence joins TRBV20-1 and TRBJ2-7; D gene uncertain. The CDR3 totals 13 residues. Germline-derived CDR1 and CDR2 are DFQATT and SNEGSKA (reference sequence). Trimming took off 1 base at V and 1 base at J, with 8 bases between the two ends.

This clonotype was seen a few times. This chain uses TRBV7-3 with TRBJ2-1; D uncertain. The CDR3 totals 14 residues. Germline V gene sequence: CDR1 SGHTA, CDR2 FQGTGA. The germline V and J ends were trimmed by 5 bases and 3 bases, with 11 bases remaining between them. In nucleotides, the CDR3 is TGTGCCAGCAGCCCGACTTTAGGCTACAATGAGCAGTTCTTC. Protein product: CASSPTLGYNEQFF.

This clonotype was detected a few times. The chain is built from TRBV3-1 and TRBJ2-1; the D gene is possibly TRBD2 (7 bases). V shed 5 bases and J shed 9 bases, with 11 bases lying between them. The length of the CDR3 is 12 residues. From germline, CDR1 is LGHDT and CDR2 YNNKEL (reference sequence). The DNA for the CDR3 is TGTGCCAGCAGCGGAGGGGGGGGTGAGCAGTTCTTC. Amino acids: CASSGGGGEQFF.

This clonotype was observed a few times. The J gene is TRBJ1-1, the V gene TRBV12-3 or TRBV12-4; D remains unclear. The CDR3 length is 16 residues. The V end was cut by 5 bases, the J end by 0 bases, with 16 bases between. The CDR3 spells CASSPTQVPMNTEAFF. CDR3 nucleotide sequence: TGTGCCAGCAGTCCCACTCAAGTCCCTATGAACACTGAAGCTTTCTTT.

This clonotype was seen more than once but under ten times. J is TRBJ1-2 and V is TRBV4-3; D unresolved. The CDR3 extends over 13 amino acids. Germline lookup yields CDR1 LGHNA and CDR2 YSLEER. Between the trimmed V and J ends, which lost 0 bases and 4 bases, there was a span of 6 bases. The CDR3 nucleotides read TGCGCCAGCAGCCAAGAGAGCGGCTATGGCTACACCTTC. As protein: CASSQESGYGYTF.

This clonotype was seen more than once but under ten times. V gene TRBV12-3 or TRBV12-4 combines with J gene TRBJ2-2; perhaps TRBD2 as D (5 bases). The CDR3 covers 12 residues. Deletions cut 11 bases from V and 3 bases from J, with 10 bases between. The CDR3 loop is CAGLHYTGELFF. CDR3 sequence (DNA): TGTGCCGGACTTCATTACACCGGGGAGCTGTTTTTT.

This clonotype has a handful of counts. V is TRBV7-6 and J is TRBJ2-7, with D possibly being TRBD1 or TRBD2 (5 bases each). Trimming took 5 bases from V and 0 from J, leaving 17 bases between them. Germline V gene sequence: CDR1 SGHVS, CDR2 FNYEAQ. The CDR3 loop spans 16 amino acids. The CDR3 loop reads CASSPVTGRPSYEQYF. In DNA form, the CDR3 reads TGTGCCAGCAGCCCCGTTACGGGACGGCCCTCCTACGAGCAGTACTTC. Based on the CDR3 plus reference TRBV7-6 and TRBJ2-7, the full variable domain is GAGVSQSPRYKVTKRGQDVALRCDPISGHVSLYWYRQALGQGPEFLTYFNYEAQQDKSGLPNDRFSAERPEGSISTLTIQRTEQRDSAMYRCASSPVTGRPSYEQYFGPGTRLTVT.

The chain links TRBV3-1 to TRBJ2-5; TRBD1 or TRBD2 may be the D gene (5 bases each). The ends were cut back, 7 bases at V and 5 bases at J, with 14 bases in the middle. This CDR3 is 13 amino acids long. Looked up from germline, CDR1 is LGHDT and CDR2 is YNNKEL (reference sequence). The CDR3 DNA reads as TGTGCCAGCACCCGAGACTGGGGGGAGACCCAGTACTTC. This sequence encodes CASTRDWGETQYF.

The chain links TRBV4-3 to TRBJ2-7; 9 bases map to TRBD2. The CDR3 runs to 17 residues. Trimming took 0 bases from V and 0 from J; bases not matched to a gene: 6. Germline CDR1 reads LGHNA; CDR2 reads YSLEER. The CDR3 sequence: CASSQDLISGSSYEQYF. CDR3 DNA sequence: TGCGCCAGCAGCCAAGACCTCATTAGCGGGAGCTCCTACGAGCAGTACTTC.

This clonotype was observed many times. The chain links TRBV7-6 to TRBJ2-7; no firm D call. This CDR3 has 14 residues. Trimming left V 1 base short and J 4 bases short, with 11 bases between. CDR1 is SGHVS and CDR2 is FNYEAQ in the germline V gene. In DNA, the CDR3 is TGTGCCAGCAGCTTAGGGAATGACGGATACGAGCAGTACTTC. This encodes CASSLGNDGYEQYF.

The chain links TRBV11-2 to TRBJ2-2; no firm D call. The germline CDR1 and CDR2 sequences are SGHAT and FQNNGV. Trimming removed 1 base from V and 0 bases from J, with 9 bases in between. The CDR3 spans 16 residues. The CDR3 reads CASSLVEYANTGELFF. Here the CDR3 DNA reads TGTGCCAGCAGCTTAGTTGAATACGCGAACACCGGGGAGCTGTTTTTT.

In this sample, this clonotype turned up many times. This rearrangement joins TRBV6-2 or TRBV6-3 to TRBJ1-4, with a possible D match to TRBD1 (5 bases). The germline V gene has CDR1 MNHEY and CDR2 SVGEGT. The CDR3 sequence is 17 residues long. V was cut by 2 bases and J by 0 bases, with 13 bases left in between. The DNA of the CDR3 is TGTGCCAGCAGTTACGAGGGACGACTCGCAACTAATGAAAAACTGTTTTTT. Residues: CASSYEGRLATNEKLFF.

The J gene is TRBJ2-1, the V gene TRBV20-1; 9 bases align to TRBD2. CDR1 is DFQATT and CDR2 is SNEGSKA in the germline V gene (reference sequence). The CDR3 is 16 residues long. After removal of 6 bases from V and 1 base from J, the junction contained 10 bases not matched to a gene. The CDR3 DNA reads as TGCAGTGCGCACCCAGGGACTAGCTCATCCTACAATGAGCAGTTCTTC. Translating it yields CSAHPGTSSSYNEQFF.

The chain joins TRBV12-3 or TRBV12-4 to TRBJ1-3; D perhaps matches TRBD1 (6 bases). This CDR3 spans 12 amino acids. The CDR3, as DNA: TGTGCAGACAGGAGCTCTGGAAACACCATATATTTT. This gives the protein CADRSSGNTIYF.

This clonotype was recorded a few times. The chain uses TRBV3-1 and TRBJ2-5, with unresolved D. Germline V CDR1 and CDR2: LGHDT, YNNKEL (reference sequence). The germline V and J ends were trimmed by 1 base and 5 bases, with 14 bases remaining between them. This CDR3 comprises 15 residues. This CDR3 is CASSQVRTDRETQYF. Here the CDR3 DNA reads TGTGCCAGCAGCCAAGTTCGGACGGATAGGGAGACCCAGTACTTC.

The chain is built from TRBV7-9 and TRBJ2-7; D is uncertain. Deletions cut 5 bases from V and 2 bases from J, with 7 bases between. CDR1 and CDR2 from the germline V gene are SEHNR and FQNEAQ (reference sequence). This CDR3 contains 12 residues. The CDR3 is CASSQTTYEQYF. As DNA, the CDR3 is TGTGCCAGCAGCCAGACAACCTACGAGCAGTACTTC. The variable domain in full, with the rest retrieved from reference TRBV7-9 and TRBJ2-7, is DTGVSQNPRHKITKRGQNVTFRCDPISEHNRLYWYRQTLGQGPEFLTYFQNEAQLEKSRLLSDRFSAERPKGSFSTLEIQRTEQGDSAMYLCASSQTTYEQYFGPGTRLTVT.

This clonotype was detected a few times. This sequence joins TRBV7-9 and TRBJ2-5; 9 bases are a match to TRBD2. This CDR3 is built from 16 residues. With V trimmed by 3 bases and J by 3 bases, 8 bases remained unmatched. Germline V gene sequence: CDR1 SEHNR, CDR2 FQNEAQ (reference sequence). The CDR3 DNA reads TGTGCCAGCAGCTTTTCCTTTAGCGGGGGAGAAGAGACCCAGTACTTC. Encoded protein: CASSFSFSGGEETQYF.

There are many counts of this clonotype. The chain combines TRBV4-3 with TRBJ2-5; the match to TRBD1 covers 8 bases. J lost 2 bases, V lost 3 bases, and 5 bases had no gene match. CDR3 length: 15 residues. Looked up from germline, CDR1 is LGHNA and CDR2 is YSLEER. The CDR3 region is CASSQDRDFQETQYF. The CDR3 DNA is TGCGCCAGCAGCCAGGACAGGGATTTTCAAGAGACCCAGTACTTC.

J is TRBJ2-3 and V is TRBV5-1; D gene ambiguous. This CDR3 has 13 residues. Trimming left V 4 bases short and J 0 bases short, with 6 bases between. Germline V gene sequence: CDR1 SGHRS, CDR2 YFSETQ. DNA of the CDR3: TGCGCCAGCAGCCCACAGAGCACAGATACGCAGTATTTT. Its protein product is CASSPQSTDTQYF.

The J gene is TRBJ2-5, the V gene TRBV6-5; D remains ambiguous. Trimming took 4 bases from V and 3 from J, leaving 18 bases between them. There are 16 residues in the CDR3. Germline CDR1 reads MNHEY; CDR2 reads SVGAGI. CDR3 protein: CASSFRPLSPEETQYF. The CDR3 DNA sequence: TGTGCCAGCAGTTTTCGACCCCTCTCCCCCGAAGAGACCCAGTACTTC.

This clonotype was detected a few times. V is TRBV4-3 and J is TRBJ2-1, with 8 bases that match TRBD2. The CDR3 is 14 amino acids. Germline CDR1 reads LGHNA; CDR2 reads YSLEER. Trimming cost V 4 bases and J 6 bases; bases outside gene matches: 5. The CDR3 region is CASSRGLAPNEQFF. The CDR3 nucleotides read TGCGCCAGCAGCCGAGGACTAGCTCCCAATGAGCAGTTCTTC.

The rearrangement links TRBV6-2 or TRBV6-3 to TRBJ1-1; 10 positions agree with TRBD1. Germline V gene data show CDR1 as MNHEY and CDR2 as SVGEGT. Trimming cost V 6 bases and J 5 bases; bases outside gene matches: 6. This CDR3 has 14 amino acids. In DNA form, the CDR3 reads TGTGCCAGCAGGAGACAGGGGGCGAGGACTGAAGCTTTCTTT. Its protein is CASRRQGARTEAFF.

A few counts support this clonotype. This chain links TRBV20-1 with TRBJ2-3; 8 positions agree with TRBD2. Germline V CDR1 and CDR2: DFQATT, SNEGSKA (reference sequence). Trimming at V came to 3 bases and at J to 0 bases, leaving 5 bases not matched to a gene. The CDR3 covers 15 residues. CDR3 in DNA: TGCAGTGCTAGCTGGACTAGCCCTAGCACAGATACGCAGTATTTT. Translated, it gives CSASWTSPSTDTQYF.

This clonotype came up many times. The DNA for the CDR3 is TGTGCCAGCAGCCATGGACAGGGCACCCACACAGATACGCAGTATTTT. Its translation: CASSHGQGTHTDTQYF. The chain has TRBV4-2 and TRBJ2-3, with TRBD1 identical over 8 bases. V shed 3 bases and J 2 bases; nucleotides not matched to a gene: 7. The CDR3 sequence is 16 residues long. Germline V lookup: CDR1 LGHNA, CDR2 YNFKEQ.

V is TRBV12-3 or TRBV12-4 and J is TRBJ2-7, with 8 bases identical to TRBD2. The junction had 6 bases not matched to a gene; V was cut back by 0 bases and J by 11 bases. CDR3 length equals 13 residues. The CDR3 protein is CASSLATAGEKYF. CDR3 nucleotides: TGTGCCAGCAGTTTAGCAACAGCGGGGGAGAAGTACTTC.

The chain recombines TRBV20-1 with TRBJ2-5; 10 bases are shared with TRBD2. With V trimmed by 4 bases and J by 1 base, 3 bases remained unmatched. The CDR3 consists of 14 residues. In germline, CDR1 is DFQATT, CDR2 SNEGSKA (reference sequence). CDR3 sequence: CSATASGSQETQYF. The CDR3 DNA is TGCAGTGCTACCGCTAGCGGGAGCCAAGAGACCCAGTACTTC.